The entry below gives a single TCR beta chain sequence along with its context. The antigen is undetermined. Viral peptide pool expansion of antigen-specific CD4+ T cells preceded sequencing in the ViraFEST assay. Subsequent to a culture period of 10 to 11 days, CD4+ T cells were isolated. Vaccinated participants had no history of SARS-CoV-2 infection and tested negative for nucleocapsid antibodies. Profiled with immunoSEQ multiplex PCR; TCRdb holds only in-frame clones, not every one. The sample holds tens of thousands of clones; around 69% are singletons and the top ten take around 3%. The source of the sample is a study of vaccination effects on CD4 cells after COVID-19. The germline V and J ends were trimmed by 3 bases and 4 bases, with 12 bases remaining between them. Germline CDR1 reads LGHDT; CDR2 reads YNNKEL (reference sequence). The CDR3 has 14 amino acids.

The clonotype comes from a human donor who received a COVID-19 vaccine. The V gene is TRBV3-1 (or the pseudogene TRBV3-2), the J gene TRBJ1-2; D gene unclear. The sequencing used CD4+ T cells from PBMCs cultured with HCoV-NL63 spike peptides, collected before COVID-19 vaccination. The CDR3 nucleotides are TGTGCCAGCAGCCATTCGGATAGTGGCTATGGCTACACCTTC. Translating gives CASSHSDSGYGYTF.